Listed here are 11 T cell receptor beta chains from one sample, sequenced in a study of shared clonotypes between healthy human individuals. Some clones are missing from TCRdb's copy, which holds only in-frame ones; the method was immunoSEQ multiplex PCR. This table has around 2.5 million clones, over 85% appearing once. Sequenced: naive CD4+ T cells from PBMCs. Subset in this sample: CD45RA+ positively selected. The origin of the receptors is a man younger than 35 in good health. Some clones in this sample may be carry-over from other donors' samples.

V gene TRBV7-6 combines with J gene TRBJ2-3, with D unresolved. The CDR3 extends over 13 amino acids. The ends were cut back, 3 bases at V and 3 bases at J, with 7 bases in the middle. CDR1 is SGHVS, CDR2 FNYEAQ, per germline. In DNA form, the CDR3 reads TGTGCCAGCAGCTTGGACGAAACAGATACGCAGTATTTT. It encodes CASSLDETDTQYF.

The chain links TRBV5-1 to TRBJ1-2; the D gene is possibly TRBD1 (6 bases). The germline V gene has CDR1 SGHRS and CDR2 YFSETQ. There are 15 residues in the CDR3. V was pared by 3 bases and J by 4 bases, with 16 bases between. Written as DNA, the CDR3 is TGCGCCAGCAGCTCAGGGGCCTCCCTGCCCTATGGCTACACCTTC. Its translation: CASSSGASLPYGYTF.

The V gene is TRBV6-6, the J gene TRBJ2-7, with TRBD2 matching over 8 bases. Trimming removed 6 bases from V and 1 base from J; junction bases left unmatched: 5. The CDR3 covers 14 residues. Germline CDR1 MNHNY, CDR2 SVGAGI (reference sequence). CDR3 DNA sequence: TGTGCCAGCAGCAGACTAGCGACTTCCTACGAGCAGTACTTC. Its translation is CASSRLATSYEQYF.

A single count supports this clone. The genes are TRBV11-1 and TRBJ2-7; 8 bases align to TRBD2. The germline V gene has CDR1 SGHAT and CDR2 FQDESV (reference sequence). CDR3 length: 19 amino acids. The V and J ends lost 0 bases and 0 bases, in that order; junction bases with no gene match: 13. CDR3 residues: CASSLASVLAGRSSYEQYF. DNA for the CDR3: TGTGCCAGCAGCTTAGCGTCGGTCCTAGCGGGCCGAAGCTCCTACGAGCAGTACTTC.

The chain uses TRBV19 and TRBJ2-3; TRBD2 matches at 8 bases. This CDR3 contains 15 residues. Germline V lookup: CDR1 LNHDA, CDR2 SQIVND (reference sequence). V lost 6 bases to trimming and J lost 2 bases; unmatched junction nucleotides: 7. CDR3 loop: CASSGGGTYTDTQYF. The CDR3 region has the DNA TGTGCCAGTAGCGGCGGGGGGACTTACACAGATACGCAGTATTTT. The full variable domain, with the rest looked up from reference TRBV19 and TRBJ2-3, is DGGITQSPKYLFRKEGQNVTLSCEQNLNHDAMYWYRQDPGQGLRLIYYSQIVNDFQKGDIAEGYSVSREKKESFPLTVTSAQKNPTAFYLCASSGGGTYTDTQYFGPGTRLTVL.

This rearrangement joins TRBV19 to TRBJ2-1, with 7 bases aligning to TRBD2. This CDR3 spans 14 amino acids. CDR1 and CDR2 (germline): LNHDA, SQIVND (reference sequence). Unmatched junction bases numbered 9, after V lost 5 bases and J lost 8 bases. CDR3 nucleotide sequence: TGTGCCAGTAGTCCGGGACTAACGAGGTATGAGCAGTTCTTC. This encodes CASSPGLTRYEQFF.

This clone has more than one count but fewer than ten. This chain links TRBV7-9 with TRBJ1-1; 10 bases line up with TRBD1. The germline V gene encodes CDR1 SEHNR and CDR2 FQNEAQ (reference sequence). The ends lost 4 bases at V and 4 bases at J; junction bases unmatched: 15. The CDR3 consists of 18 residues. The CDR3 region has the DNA TGTGCCAGCAGCTCGAGCCGGGACAGGGGATATCGGGCCACTGAAGCTTTCTTT. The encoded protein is CASSSSRDRGYRATEAFF. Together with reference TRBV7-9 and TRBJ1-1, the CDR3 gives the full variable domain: DTGVSQNPRHKITKRGQNVTFRCDPISEHNRLYWYRQTLGQGPEFLTYFQNEAQLEKSRLLSDRFSAERPKGSFSTLEIQRTEQGDSAMYLCASSSSRDRGYRATEAFFGQGTRLTVV.

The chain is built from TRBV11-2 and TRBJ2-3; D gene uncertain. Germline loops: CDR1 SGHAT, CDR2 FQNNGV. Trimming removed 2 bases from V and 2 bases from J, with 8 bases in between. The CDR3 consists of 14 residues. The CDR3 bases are TGTGCCAGCAGCTTAACTCTTAACACAGATACGCAGTATTTT. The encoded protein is CASSLTLNTDTQYF.

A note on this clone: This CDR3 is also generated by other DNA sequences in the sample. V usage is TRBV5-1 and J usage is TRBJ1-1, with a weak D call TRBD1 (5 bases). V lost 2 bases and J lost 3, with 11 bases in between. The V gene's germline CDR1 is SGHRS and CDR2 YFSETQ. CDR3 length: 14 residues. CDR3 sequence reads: CASSFTGGDTEAFF. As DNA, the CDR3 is TGCGCCAGCAGCTTCACGGGAGGGGACACTGAAGCTTTCTTT.

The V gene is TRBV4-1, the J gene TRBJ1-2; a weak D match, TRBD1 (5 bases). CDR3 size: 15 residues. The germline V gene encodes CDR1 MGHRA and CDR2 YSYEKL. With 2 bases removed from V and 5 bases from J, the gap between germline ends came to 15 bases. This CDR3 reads CASSQSSLGEYGYTF. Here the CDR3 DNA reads TGCGCCAGCAGCCAAAGTTCGCTGGGGGAGTATGGCTACACCTTC.

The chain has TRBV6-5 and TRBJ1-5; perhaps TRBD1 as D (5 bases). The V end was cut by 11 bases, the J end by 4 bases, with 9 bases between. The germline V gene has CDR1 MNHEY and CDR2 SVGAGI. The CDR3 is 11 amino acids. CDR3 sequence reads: CAGGGNQPQHF. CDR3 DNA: TGTGCCGGGGGGGGGAATCAGCCCCAGCATTTT.